Detailed here is one T cell receptor beta chain. The CDR3 length is 13 residues. V lost 3 bases and J lost 5, with 10 bases in between. This sample is part of a study of blood T cell repertoires in COVID-19. About the research overall: Some COVID-19 samples were acute and others convalescent; all came from the United States, Italy and Spain. PBMCs, B-cell-depleted T cells, or T cells were the source of the cDNA or gDNA that made up the material.

Those enrolled in Seattle joined during active infection and were followed longitudinally afterward. Authors' analysis steps: Reference gene primers were amplified, and this amplification served to estimate nucleated cell counts. Sequencing used immunoSEQ multiplex PCR; TCRdb keeps in-frame clones, though not all of them. V, J and clone size derive from that table, while D and trimming were established from the DNA sequence. The profile shows more than 300,000 clones, more than 70% of them singletons. Sample: peripheral blood. The V and J genes are TRBV12-3 or TRBV12-4 and TRBJ2-5, with D possibly being TRBD2 (6 bases). The source of this sequence is a woman aged 70-85 years with COVID-19, enrolled during active disease. The CDR3 nucleotides are TGTGCCAGCAGTTTCGGGAGTCAGGAGACCCAGTACTTC. Translated, it gives CASSFGSQETQYF.